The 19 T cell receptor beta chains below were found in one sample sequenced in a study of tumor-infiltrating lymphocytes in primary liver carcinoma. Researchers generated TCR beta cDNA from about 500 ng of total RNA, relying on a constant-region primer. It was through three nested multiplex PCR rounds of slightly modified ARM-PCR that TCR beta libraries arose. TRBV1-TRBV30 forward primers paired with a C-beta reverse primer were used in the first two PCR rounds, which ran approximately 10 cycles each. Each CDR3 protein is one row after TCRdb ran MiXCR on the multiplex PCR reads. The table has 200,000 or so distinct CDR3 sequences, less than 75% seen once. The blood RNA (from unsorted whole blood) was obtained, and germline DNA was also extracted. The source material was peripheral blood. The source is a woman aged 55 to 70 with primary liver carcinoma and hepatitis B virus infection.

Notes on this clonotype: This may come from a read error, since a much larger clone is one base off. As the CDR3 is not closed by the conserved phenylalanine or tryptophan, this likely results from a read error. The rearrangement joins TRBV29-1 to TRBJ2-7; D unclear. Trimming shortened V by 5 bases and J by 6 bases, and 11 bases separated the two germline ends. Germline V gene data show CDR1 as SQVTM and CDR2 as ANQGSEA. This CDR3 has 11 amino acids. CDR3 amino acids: CSVWFSAEQYL. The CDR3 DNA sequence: TGCAGCGTTTGGTTTTCCGCCGAGCAGTACCTC.

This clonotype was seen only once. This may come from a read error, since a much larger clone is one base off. CDR3 sequence (DNA): TGCGCCTGCAGACGGGACAGGGAAGATCAGCCCCAGCATTTT. Its protein is CACRRDREDQPQHF. V gene TRBV10-2 combines with J gene TRBJ1-5; TRBD1 agrees at 9 bases. Germline lookup yields CDR1 WSHSY and CDR2 SAAADI. The CDR3 spans 14 residues.

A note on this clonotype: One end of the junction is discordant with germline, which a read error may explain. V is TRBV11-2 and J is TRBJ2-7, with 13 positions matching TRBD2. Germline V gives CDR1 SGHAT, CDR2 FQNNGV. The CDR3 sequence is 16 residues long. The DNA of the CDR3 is TGTGCCAGCAGTTTAGCACTAGCGGGAGGGCCCTACGAGCTGTACTTC. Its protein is CASSLALAGGPYELYF.

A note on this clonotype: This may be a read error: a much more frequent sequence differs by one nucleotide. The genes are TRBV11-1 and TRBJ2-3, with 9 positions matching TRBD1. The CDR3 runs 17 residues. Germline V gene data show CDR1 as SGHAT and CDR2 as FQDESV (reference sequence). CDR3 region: CASSQEGTGSRTDTRYF. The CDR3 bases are TGTGCCAGCAGCCAAGAGGGGACAGGGTCTCGCACAGATACGCGGTATTTT.

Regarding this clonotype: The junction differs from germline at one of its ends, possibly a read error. CDR3 sequence reads: CASTRESTDTQYF. Here the CDR3 DNA reads TGTGCCAGCACCAGGGAGAGCACAGATACGCAATATTTT. This chain links TRBV6-6 with TRBJ2-3; the D gene could be TRBD1 or TRBD2 (5 bases each). The CDR3 is made up of 13 amino acids. CDR1 is MNHNY and CDR2 is SVGAGI in the germline V gene (reference sequence).

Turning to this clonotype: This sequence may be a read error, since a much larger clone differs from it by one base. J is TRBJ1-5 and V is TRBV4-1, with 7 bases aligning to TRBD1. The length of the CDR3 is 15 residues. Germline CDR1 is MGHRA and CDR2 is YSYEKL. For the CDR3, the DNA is TGCGCCAGCAGGAAGGGATTAGGGGGCAATCAGCCCCAGCCTTTT. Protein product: CASRKGLGGNQPQPF.

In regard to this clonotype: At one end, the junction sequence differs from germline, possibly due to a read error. In nucleotides, the CDR3 is TGTGCCAGCAATGGCCCTGGAGGCGAGCGGTACTTC. Protein product: CASNGPGGERYF. The chain combines TRBV6-5 with TRBJ2-7; D may be TRBD2 (5 bases). This CDR3 spans 12 amino acids. Germline values: CDR1 MNHEY, CDR2 SVGAGI.

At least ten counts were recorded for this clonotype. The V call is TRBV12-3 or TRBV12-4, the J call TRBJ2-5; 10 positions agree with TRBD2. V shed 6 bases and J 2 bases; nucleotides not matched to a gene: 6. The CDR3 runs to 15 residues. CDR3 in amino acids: CASRPSGRAQETQYF. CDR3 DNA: TGTGCCAGCAGGCCAAGCGGGAGGGCACAAGAGACCCAGTACTTC.

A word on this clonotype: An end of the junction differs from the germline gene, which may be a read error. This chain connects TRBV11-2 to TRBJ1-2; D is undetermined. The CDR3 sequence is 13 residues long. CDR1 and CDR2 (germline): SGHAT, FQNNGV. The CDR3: CAGSGILGSGYTF. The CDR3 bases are TGTGCCGGCAGCGGGATCCTAGGGTCTGGCTACACCTTC.

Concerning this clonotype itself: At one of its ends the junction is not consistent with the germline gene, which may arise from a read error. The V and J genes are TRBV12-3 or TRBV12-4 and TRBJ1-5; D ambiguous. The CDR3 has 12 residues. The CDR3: CTSSLSPGAQHF. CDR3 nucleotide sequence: TGTACCAGTAGCCTCTCACCCGGGGCCCAGCATTTT.

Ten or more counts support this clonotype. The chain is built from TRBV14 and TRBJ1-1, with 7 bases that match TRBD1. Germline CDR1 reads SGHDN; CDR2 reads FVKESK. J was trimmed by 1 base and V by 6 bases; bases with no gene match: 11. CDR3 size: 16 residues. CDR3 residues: CASSPNRGGWNTEAFF. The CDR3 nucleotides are TGTGCCAGCAGTCCCAACAGGGGTGGGTGGAACACTGAAGCTTTCTTT.

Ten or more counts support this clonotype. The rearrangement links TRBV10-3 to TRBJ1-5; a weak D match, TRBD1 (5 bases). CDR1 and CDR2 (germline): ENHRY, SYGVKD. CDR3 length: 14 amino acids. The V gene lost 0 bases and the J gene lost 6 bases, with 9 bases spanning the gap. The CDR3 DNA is TGTGCCATCAGTGAGTCCCAGGGACTTCAGCCCCAGCATTTT. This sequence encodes CAISESQGLQPQHF.

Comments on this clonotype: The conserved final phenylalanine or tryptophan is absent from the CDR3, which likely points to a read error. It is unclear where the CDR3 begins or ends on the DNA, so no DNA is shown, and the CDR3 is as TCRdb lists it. The CDR3 is CASSLMQGLNTGELFI. The chain uses TRBV11-2 and TRBJ2-2; the table's D call, TRBD1, was not checked against the DNA. The CDR3 has 16 residues if both end residues are counted. CDR1 and CDR2 (germline): SGHAT, FQNNGV.

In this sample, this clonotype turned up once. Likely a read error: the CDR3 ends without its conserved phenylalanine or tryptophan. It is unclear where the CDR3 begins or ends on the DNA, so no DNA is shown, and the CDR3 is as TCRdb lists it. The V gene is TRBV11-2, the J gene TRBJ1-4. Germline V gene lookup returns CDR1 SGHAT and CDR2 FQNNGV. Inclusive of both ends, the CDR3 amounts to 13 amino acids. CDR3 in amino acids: CANSLDRQAEAFL.

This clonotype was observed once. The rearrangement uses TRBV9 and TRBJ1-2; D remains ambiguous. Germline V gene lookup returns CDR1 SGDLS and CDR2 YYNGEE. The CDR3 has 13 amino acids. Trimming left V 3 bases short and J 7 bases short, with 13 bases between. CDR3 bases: TGTGCCAGCAGCGCATTGACAACGGGTGGCTACACCTTC. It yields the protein CASSALTTGGYTF.

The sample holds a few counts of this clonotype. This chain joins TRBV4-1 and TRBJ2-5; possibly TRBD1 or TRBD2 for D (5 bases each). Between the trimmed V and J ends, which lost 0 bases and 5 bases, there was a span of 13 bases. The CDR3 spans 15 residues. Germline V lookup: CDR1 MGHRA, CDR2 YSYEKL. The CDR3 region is CASSQERGREETQYF. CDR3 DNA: TGCGCCAGCAGCCAAGAAAGGGGCAGGGAGGAGACCCAGTACTTC.

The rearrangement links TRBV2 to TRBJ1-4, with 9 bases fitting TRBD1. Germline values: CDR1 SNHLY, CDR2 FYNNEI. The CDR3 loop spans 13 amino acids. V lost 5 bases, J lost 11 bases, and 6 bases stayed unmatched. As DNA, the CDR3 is TGTGCCAGCAGTCCAATCGACAGGGGGAAACTGTTTTTT. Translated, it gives CASSPIDRGKLFF.

CDR3 DNA: TGTGCCAGCAGGAAGGGGACATCCAGAGAGACCCAGTATTTT. Its translation: CASRKGTSRETQYF. The chain couples TRBV11-2 to TRBJ2-5, with a tentative D call TRBD1 (6 bases). The DNA end is a closer match to TRBJ2-3, so the J assignment may be wrong. Germline CDR1 and CDR2: SGHAT and FQNNGV. The CDR3 totals 14 residues.

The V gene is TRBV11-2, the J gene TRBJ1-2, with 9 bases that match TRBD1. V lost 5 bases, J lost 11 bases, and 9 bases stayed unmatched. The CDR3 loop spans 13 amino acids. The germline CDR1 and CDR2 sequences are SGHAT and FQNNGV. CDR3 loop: CASSMTGGYSYTF. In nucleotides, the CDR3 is TGTGCCAGCAGCATGACAGGGGGGTATAGTTACACCTTC.